In its sample, the clone carrying this T cell receptor (beta chain) was seen a few times. Its antigen is currently unknown. These data are taken from a study of T cells after yellow fever vaccination. Study-level results: The secondary T-cell response peaked on day 5, not day 15, but was weaker. Contaminants from the bulk population, in the form of abundant clonotypes, could be found in FACS-sorted repertoires. Subsequent to the booster, the majority of primary-vaccination clones reappeared (roughly 95% CD4, approximately 90% CD8).

A universal primer site and UMIs were added as TCR cDNA was made by 5'RACE template switching. TCRdb re-called the 5' RACE reads through MiXCR, storing one row per CDR3 protein. The table lists hundreds of thousands of distinct CDR3 sequences, roughly 5.6% of them singletons. The CDR3 loop spans 15 amino acids. Germline CDR1 is SGHTA and CDR2 is FQGNSA. V shed 5 bases and J shed 2 bases, with 13 bases lying between them. The receptor was derived from a man aged 18 to 30 who received the YFV17D yellow fever vaccine. The starting material was CD4+ T cells sorted from PBMCs, obtained on the day of the yellow fever booster vaccination. The chain links TRBV7-2 to TRBJ1-3; tentatively, D is TRBD1 (5 bases). The CDR3 bases are TGTGCCAGCAGCCGAGGGGAAGGGACTGGAAACACCATATATTTT. This sequence encodes CASSRGEGTGNTIYF.